A single T cell receptor beta chain is shown here with its context. The data belong to a study of blood T cell repertoires in COVID-19. As for the study in general: Both acute and convalescent COVID-19 samples were obtained from the United States, Italy and Spain.

Losses at the gene ends were 7 bases for V and 4 bases for J; bases not matched to a gene: 5. Germline-derived CDR1 and CDR2 are LNHDA and SQIVND (reference sequence). The CDR3 runs to 16 residues. The Seattle site enrolled patients during active infection and followed them longitudinally. Using immunoSEQ multiplex PCR, the repertoire was profiled, and TCRdb retains in-frame clones only, with some absent. The sample lists about 270,000 clones, around 88% occurring once. This TCR derives from a woman in her 70s with COVID-19, enrolled during active disease. The chain carries TRBV19 and TRBJ2-1; 15 bases match TRBD2. Sequencing input: peripheral blood. The CDR3 loop reads CASMGLAGGGYNEQFF. The CDR3 coding sequence is TGTGCCAGTATGGGACTAGCGGGGGGAGGTTACAATGAGCAGTTCTTC.